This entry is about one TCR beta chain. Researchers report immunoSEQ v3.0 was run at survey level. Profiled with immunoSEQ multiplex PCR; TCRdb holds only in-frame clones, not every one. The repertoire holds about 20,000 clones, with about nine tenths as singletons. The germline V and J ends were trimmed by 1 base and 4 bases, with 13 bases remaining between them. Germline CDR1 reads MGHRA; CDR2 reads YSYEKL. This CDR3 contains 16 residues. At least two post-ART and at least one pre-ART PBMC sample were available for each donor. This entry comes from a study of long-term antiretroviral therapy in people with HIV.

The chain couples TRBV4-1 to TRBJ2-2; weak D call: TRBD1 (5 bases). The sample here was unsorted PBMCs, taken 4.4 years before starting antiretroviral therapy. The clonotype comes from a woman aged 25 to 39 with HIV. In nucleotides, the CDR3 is TGCGCCAGCAGCCAAGTTGGCAGGGTAGGCACCGGGGAGCTGTTTTTT. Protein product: CASSQVGRVGTGELFF.